The 16 T cell receptor beta chains listed next were all sequenced from one sample in a study of CD8 T cells in ankylosing spondylitis. Each CDR3 protein is one row after TCRdb ran MiXCR on the 5' RACE reads. The table has 270,000 or so distinct CDR3 sequences, about 18% seen once. Sequenced sample: blood, either unsorted or a sorted T cell fraction (not recorded which). The source of these receptors is a male donor with ankylosing spondylitis or in good health (not recorded which).

Many counts were recorded for this clonotype. This chain connects TRBV4-3 to TRBJ2-1; D perhaps matches TRBD1 (5 bases). CDR1 is LGHNA and CDR2 is YSLEER in the germline V gene. V was shortened by 4 bases and J by 9 bases, with 19 bases between the two germline ends. This CDR3 spans 15 amino acids. The CDR3 DNA reads as TGCGCCAGCAGCCCTCGACAGTATTTCAACAGTGAGCAGTTCTTC. The encoded protein is CASSPRQYFNSEQFF.

This clonotype turned up a few times. This chain connects TRBV4-3 to TRBJ1-5, with 7 bases aligning to TRBD1. Germline CDR1 is LGHNA and CDR2 is YSLEER. After removal of 0 bases from V and 5 bases from J, the junction contained 4 bases not matched to a gene. This CDR3 has 15 amino acids. The CDR3 DNA follows: TGCGCCAGCAGCCAAGAGCGAGGGGGCGATCAGCCCCAGCATTTT. Translation gives CASSQERGGDQPQHF.

V usage is TRBV29-1 and J usage is TRBJ2-5; unclear D gene. V was shortened by 0 bases and J by 1 base, with 9 bases between the two germline ends. The CDR3 loop spans 14 amino acids. From germline, CDR1 is SQVTM and CDR2 ANQGSEA. The CDR3 DNA follows: TGCAGCGTTGAAGATGGAGCGATCCAAGAGACCCAGTACTTC. It is translated as CSVEDGAIQETQYF.

The DNA for the CDR3 is TGTGCCAGCAGCTTGGGGGATGATCAGCCCCAGCATTTT. Protein: CASSLGDDQPQHF. This chain connects TRBV7-6 to TRBJ1-5, with a possible D match to TRBD1 (5 bases). Trimming pared 3 bases from V and 5 bases from J, leaving 8 bases between. CDR3 size: 13 residues. The germline V gene has CDR1 SGHVS and CDR2 FNYEAQ.

This clonotype has only a few counts. CDR3 region: CASSQRGTSGDNEQFF. The CDR3 nucleotides are TGTGCCAGCAGCCAGAGGGGGACTAGCGGAGACAATGAGCAGTTCTTC. V and J are TRBV14 and TRBJ2-1; TRBD2 matches at 11 bases. V trimming: 3 bases; J trimming: 5 bases; junction bases outside the gene matches: 6. Germline V gene lookup returns CDR1 SGHDN and CDR2 FVKESK. This CDR3 has 16 amino acids.

CDR3 residues: CASSYPREGSSYNEQFF. The CDR3 DNA reads TGTGCCAGCAGCTACCCCCGCGAGGGGAGCTCCTACAATGAGCAGTTCTTC. The V gene is TRBV7-2, the J gene TRBJ2-1; D tentatively reads TRBD1 or TRBD2 (5 bases each). With 4 bases removed from V and 0 bases from J, the gap between germline ends came to 16 bases. In germline, CDR1 is SGHTA, CDR2 FQGNSA. The CDR3 sequence is 17 residues long.

Here the CDR3 reads CASSQWTSGRDTDTQYF. In nucleotides, the CDR3 is TGTGCCAGCAGCCAATGGACTAGCGGGAGGGACACAGATACGCAGTATTTT. This chain joins TRBV3-1 and TRBJ2-3; 15 nucleotides agree with TRBD2. Germline V lookup: CDR1 LGHDT, CDR2 YNNKEL (reference sequence). The junction had 2 bases not matched to a gene; V was cut back by 2 bases and J by 2 bases. The CDR3 is 17 amino acids.

This clonotype was found a few times. V usage is TRBV5-1 and J usage is TRBJ2-3, with 7 positions matching TRBD1. The V gene's germline CDR1 is SGHRS and CDR2 YFSETQ. Trimming cost V 1 base and J 2 bases; bases outside gene matches: 4. The CDR3 loop spans 15 amino acids. The CDR3 sequence: CASSLRQGPTDTQYF. The CDR3 bases are TGCGCCAGCAGCTTGAGACAGGGACCCACAGATACGCAGTATTTT.

This chain joins TRBV29-1 and TRBJ2-1; unclear D gene. This CDR3 has 16 amino acids. The germline V gene has CDR1 SQVTM and CDR2 ANQGSEA. V was trimmed by 7 bases and J by 8 bases, leaving 27 bases between them. The CDR3 reads CSADGSVASGFDEQFF. In DNA form, the CDR3 reads TGCAGCGCGGACGGGTCAGTAGCATCCGGGTTCGATGAGCAGTTCTTC.

This clonotype was counted at least ten times. V usage is TRBV6-1 and J usage is TRBJ1-1, with TRBD1 matching 8 bases. Germline V CDR1 and CDR2: MNHNS, SASEGT. The V gene end was trimmed by 2 bases and the J gene end by 6 bases; junction bases not matched to a gene: 2. The CDR3 is 13 residues long. The CDR3 sequence: CASSETGGSEAFF. CDR3 bases: TGTGCCAGCAGTGAAACAGGGGGATCTGAAGCTTTCTTT.

V usage is TRBV5-4 and J usage is TRBJ2-7; 12 positions match TRBD2. V gave up 1 base and J gave up 3 bases; unmatched junction bases: 5. The CDR3 runs 16 residues. Per germline, CDR1 SGHNT and CDR2 YYREEE (reference sequence). CDR3 sequence (DNA): TGTGCCAGCAGCTTGCTAACTAGCGGGAGGAACTACGAGCAGTACTTC. Translation gives CASSLLTSGRNYEQYF.

The chain uses TRBV29-1 and TRBJ2-4, with D possibly being TRBD2 (6 bases). There are 14 residues in the CDR3. The germline gives CDR1 SQVTM, CDR2 ANQGSEA. The V end was cut by 0 bases, the J end by 4 bases, with 10 bases between. The CDR3 here is CSVEDGGLKNIQYF. CDR3 nucleotides: TGCAGCGTTGAAGACGGGGGATTAAAAAACATTCAGTACTTC.

The chain recombines TRBV29-1 with TRBJ2-1; 8 positions match TRBD1. The CDR3 loop spans 12 amino acids. Germline V CDR1 and CDR2: SQVTM, ANQGSEA. Trimming took 7 bases from V and 4 from J; bases not matched to a gene: 3. For the CDR3, the DNA is TGCAGCGCGCGGGACAGGTACAATGAGCAGTTCTTC. It is translated as CSARDRYNEQFF.

This clonotype came up a few times. This chain connects TRBV7-9 to TRBJ2-5; 7 nucleotides align to TRBD1. CDR3 length: 17 residues. With 4 bases clipped from V and 3 bases from J, the junction kept 14 bases outside the gene matches. In germline, CDR1 is SEHNR, CDR2 FQNEAQ (reference sequence). In DNA form, the CDR3 reads TGTGCCAGCAGCTCCAGCTGGACCCCAGACAGGGAAGAGACCCAGTACTTC. It specifies CASSSSWTPDREETQYF.

The CDR3 nucleotides are TGTGCCAGCAGTGTGGAAAACCTTAACTATGGCTACACCTTC. This codes for CASSVENLNYGYTF. The rearrangement uses TRBV6-2 or TRBV6-3 and TRBJ1-2; unclear D gene. This CDR3 is built from 14 residues. From germline, CDR1 is MNHEY and CDR2 SVGEGT. Trimming took 5 bases from V and 1 from J, leaving 11 bases between them.

The chain joins TRBV2 to TRBJ1-2; D is possibly TRBD1 (5 bases). The CDR3 spans 13 residues. V was cut by 1 base and J by 6 bases, with 9 bases left in between. Germline loops: CDR1 SNHLY, CDR2 FYNNEI. The CDR3 coding sequence is TGTGCCAGCAGTGAAGTCGGCAGGGATGGCTACACCTTC. Protein sequence: CASSEVGRDGYTF.